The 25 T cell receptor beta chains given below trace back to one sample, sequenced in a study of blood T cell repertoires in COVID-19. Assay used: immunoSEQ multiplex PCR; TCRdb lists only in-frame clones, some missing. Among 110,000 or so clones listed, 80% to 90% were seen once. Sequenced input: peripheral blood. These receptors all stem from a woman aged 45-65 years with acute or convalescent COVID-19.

The chain's CDR3 is CASRYGATEAFF. For the CDR3, the DNA is TGTGCCAGCAGATATGGGGCCACTGAAGCTTTCTTT. The chain links TRBV28 to TRBJ1-1; possible D gene TRBD1, 5 bases. CDR1 and CDR2 (germline): MDHEN, SYDVKM. V lost 6 bases, J lost 4 bases, and 9 bases lay in between. The CDR3 spans 12 residues.

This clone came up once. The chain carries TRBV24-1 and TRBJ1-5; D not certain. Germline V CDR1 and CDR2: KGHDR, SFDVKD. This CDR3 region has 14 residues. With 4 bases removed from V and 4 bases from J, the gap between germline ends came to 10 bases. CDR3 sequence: CATSEGGGNQPQHF. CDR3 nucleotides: TGTGCCACCAGTGAGGGAGGAGGAAATCAGCCCCAGCATTTT.

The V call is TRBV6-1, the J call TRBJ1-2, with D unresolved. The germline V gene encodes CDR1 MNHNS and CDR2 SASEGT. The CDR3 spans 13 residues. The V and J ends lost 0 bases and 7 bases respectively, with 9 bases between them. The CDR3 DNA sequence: TGTGCCAGCAGTGAAGCGGGGAGGGCTGGCTACACCTTC. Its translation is CASSEAGRAGYTF.

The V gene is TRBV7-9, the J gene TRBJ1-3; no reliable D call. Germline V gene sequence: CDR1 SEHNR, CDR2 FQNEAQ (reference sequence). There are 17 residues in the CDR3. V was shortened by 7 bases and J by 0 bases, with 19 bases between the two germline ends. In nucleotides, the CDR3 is TGTGCCAGCACCAAAATACCGGCGGGTTCCTCTGGAAACACCATATATTTT. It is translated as CASTKIPAGSSGNTIYF.

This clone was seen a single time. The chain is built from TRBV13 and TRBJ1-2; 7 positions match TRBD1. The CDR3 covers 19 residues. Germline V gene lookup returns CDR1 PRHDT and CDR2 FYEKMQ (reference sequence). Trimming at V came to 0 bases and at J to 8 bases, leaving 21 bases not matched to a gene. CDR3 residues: CASSLGPREGGLPKDGYTF. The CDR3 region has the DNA TGTGCCAGCAGCTTAGGCCCCCGGGAAGGGGGCCTACCGAAGGACGGCTACACCTTC.

The CDR3 DNA follows: TGCGCCAGCAGCTCGTCCGGGACTAATGAAAAACTGTTTTTT. Amino acids: CASSSSGTNEKLFF. The rearrangement joins TRBV5-1 to TRBJ1-4; D gene unclear. CDR1 is SGHRS and CDR2 is YFSETQ in the germline V gene. V was pared by 3 bases and J by 2 bases, with 8 bases between. The CDR3 loop spans 14 amino acids.

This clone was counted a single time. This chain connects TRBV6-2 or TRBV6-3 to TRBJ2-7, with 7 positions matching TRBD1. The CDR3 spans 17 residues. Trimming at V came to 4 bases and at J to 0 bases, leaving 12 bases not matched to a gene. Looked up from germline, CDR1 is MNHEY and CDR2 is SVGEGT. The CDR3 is CASSSRGRDSFSYEQYF. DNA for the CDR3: TGTGCCAGCAGTTCAAGGGGCCGGGACAGCTTCTCCTACGAGCAGTACTTC.

The CDR3 loop reads CASSGGGLETQYF. CDR3 in DNA: TGTGCCAGCAGCGGCGGGGGGTTAGAGACCCAGTACTTC. The chain uses TRBV7-2 and TRBJ2-5, with TRBD2 matching over 8 bases. The CDR3 runs to 13 residues. The germline gives CDR1 SGHTA, CDR2 FQGNSA. With V trimmed by 5 bases and J by 4 bases, 3 bases remained unmatched.

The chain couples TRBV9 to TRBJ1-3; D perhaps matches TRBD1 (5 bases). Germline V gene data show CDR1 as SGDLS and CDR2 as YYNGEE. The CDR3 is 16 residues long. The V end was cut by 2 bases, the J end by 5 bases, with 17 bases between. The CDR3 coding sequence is TGTGCCAGCAGCGTTCGCGGGGACGTTCAGCGAAACACCATATATTTT. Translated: CASSVRGDVQRNTIYF. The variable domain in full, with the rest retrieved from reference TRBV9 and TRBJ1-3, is DSGVTQTPKHLITATGQRVTLRCSPRSGDLSVYWYQQSLDQGLQFLIQYYNGEERAKGNILERFSAQQFPDLHSELNLSSLELGDSALYFCASSVRGDVQRNTIYFGEGSWLTVV.

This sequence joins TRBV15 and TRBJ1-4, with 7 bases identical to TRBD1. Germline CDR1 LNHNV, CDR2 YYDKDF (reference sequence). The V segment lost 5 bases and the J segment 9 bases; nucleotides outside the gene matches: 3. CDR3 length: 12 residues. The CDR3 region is CATSRDSQKLFF. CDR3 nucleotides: TGTGCCACCAGCCGGGACAGCCAAAAACTGTTTTTT.

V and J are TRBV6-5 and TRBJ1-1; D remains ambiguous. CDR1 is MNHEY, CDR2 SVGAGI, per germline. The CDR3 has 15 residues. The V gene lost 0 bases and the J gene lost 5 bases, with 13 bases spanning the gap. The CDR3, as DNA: TGTGCCAGCAGTTACTCGTCGGGTAGGTGGACTGAAGCTTTCTTT. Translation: CASSYSSGRWTEAFF.

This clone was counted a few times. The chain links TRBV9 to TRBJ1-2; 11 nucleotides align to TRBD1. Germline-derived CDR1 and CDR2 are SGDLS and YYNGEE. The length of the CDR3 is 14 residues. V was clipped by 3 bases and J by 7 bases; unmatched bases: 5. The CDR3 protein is CASSADRGLGGYTF. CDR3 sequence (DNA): TGTGCCAGCAGCGCGGACAGGGGGCTTGGTGGCTACACCTTC.

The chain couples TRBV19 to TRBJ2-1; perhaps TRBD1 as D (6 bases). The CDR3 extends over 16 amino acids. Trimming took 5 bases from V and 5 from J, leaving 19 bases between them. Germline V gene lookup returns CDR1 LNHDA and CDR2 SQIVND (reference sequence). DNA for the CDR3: TGTGCCAGTAGTCCGTCTCCGGGACACAAACACAATGAGCAGTTCTTC. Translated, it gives CASSPSPGHKHNEQFF.

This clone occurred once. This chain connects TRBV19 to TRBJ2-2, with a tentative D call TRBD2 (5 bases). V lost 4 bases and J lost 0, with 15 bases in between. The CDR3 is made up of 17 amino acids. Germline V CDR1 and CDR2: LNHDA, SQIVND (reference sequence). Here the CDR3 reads CASSKKIGDTNTGELFF. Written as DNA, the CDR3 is TGTGCCAGTAGTAAGAAAATCGGGGATACGAACACCGGGGAGCTGTTTTTT.

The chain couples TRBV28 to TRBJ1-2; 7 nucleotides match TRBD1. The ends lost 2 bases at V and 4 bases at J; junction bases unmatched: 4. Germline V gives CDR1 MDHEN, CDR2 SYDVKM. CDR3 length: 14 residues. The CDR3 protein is CASSLGTVPYGYTF. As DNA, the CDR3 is TGTGCCAGCAGTTTAGGGACAGTCCCCTATGGCTACACCTTC.

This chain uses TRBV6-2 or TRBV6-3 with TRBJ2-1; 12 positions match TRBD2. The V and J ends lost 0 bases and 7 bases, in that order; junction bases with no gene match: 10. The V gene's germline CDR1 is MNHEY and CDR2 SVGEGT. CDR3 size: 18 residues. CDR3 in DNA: TGTGCCAGCAGTTACTCGAGGAGGCTAGCGGGGGGGCGGAATGAGCAGTTCTTC. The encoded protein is CASSYSRRLAGGRNEQFF.

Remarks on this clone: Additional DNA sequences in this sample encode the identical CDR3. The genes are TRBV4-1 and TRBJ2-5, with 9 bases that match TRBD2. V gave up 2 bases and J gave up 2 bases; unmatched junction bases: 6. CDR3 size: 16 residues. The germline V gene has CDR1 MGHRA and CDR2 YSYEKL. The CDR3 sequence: CASSQPAGGVQETQYF. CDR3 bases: TGCGCCAGCAGCCAACCAGCGGGGGGCGTACAAGAGACCCAGTACTTC.

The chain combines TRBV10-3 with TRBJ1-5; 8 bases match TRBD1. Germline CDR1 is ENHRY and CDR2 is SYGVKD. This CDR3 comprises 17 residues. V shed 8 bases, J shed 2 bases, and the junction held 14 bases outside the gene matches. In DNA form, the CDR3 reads TGTGCCATCTTAGACAGGGGCGAATCTCGAGGCAATCAGCCCCAGCATTTT. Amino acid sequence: CAILDRGESRGNQPQHF.

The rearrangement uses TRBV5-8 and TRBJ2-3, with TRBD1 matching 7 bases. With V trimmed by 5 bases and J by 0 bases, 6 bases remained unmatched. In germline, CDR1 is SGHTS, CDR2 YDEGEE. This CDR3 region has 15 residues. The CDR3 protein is CASRENRGSTDTQYF. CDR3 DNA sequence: TGTGCCAGCAGAGAAAACAGGGGTAGCACAGATACGCAGTATTTT.

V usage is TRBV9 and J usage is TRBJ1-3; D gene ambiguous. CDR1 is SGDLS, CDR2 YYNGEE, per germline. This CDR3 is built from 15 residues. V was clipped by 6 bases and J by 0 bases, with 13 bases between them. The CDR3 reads CASNKDGDSGNTIYF. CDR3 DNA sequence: TGTGCCAGCAATAAGGACGGGGACTCTGGAAACACCATATATTTT. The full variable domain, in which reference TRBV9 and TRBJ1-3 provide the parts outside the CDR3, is DSGVTQTPKHLITATGQRVTLRCSPRSGDLSVYWYQQSLDQGLQFLIQYYNGEERAKGNILERFSAQQFPDLHSELNLSSLELGDSALYFCASNKDGDSGNTIYFGEGSWLTVV.

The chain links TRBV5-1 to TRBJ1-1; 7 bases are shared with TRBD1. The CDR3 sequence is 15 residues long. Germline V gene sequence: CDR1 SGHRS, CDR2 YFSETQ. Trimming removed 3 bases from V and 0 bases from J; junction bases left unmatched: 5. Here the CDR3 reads CASSSGDRVNTEAFF. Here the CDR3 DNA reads TGCGCCAGCAGCTCCGGAGACAGGGTGAACACTGAAGCTTTCTTT.

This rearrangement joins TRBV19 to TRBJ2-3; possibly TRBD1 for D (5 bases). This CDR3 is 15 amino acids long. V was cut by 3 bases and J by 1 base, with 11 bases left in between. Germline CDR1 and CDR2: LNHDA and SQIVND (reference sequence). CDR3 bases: TGTGCCAGTAGTATTCCAGGGAAAGGCACAGATACGCAGTATTTT. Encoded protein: CASSIPGKGTDTQYF.

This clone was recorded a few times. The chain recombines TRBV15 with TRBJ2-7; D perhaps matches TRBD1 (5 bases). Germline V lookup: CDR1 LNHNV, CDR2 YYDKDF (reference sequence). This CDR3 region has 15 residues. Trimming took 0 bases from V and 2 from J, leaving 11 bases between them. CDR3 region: CATSRDKGITYEQYF. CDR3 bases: TGTGCCACCAGCAGAGATAAGGGGATCACCTACGAGCAGTACTTC. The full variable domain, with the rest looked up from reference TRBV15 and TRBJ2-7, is DAMVIQNPRYQVTQFGKPVTLSCSQTLNHNVMYWYQQKSSQAPKLLFHYYDKDFNNEADTPDNFQSRRPNTSFCFLDIRSPGLGDTAMYLCATSRDKGITYEQYFGPGTRLTVT.

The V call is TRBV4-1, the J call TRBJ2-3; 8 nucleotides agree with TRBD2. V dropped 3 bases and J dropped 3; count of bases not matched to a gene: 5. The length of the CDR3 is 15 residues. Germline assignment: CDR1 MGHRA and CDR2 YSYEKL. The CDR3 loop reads CASSQVVAGTDTQYF. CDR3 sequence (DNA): TGCGCCAGCAGCCAGGTCGTAGCGGGAACAGATACGCAGTATTTT.

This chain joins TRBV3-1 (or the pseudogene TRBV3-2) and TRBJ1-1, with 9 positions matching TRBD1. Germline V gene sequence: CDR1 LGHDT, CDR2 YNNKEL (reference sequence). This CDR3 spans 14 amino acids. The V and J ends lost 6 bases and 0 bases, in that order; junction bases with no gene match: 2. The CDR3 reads CASSRDRVNTEAFF. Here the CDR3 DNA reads TGTGCCAGCAGTCGGGACAGGGTGAACACTGAAGCTTTCTTT.